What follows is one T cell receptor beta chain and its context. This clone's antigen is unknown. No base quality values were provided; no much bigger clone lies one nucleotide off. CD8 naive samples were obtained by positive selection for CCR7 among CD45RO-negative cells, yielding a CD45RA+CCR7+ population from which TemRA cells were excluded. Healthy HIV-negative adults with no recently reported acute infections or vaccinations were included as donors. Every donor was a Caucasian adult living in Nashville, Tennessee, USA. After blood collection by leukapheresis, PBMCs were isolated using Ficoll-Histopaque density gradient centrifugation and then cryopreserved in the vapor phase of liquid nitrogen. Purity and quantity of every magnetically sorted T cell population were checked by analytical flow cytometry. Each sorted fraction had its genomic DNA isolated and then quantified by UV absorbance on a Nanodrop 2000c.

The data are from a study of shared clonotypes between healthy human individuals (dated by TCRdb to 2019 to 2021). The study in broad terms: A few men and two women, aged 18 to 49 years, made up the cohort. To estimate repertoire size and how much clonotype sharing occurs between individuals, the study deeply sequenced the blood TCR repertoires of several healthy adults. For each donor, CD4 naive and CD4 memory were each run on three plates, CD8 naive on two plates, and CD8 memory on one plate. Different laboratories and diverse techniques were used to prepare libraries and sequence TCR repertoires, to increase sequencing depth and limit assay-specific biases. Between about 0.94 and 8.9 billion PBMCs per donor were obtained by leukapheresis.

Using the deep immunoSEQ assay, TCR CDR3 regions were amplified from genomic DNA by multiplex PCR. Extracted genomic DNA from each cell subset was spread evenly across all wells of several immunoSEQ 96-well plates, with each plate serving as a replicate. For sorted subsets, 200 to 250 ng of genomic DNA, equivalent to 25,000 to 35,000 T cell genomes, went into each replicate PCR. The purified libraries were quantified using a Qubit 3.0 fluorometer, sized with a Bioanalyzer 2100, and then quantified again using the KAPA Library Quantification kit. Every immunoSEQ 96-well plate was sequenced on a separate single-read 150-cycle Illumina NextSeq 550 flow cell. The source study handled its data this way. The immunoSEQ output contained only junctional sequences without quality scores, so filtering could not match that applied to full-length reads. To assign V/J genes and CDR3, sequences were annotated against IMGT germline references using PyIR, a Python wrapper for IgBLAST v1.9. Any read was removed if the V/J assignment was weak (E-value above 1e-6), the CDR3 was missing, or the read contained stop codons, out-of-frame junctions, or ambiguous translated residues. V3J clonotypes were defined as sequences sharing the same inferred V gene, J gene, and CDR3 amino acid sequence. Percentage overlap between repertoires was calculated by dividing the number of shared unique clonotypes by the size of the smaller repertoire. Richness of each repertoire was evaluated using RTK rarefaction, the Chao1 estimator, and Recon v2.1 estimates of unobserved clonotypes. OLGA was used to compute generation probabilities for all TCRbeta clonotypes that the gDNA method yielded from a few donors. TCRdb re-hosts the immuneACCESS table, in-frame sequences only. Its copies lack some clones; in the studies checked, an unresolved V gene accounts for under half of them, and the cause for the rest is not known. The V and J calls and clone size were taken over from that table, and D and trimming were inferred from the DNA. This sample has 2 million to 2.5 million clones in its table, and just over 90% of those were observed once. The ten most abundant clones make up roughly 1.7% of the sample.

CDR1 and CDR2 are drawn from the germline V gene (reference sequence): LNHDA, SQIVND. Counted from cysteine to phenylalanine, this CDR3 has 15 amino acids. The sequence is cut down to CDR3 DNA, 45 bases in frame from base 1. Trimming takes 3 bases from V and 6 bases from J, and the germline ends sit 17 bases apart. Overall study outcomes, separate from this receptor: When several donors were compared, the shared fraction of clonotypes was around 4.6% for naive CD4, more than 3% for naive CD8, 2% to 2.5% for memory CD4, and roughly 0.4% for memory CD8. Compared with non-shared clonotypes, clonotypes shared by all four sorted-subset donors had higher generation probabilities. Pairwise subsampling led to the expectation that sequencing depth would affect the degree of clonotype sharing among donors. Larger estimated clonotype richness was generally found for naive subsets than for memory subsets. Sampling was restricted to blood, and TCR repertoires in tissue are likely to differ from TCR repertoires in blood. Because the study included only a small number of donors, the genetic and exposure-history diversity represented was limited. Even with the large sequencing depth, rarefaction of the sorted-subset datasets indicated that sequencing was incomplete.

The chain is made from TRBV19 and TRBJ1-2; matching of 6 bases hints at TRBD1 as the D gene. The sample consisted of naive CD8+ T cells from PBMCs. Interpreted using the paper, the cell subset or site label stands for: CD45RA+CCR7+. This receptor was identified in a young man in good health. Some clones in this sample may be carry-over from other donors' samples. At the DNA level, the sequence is TGTGCCAGTAGTATGACCGAAGGGGGAGCGGATGGCTACACCTTC. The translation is CASSMTEGGADGYTF. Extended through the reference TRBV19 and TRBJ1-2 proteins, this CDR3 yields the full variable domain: DGGITQSPKYLFRKEGQNVTLSCEQNLNHDAMYWYRQDPGQGLRLIYYSQIVNDFQKGDIAEGYSVSREKKESFPLTVTSAQKNPTAFYLCASSMTEGGADGYTFGSGTRLTVV.